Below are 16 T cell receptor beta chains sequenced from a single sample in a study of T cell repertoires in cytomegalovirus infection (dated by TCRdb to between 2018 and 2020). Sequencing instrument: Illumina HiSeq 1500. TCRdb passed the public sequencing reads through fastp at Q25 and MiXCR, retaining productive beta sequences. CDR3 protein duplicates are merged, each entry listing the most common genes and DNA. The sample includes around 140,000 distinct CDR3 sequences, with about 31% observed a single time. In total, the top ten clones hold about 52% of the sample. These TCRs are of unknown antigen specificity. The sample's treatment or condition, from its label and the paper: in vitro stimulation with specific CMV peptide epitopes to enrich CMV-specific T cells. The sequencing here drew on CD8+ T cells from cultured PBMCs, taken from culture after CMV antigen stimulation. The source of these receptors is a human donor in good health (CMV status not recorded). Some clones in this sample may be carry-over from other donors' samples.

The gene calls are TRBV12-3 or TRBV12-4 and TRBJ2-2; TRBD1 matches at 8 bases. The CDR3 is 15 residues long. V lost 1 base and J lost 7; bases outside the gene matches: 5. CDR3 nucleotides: TGTGCCAGCAGTTTAGTGGACAGGGTTGACGGGGAGCTGTTTTTT. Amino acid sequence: CASSLVDRVDGELFF.

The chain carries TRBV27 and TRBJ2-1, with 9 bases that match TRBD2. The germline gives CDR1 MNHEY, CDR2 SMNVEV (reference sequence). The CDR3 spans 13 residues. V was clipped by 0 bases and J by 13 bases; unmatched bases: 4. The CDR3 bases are TGTGCCAGCAGTTTATCTAGCGGGGGTTTCCAGTTCTTC. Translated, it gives CASSLSSGGFQFF.

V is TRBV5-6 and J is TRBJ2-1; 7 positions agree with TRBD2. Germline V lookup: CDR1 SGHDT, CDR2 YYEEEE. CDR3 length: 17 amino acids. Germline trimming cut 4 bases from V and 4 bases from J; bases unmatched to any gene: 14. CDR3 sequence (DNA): TGTGCCAGCAGCCACCGCCCTGTGTTAGCGGGTTACAATGAGCAGTTCTTC. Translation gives CASSHRPVLAGYNEQFF.

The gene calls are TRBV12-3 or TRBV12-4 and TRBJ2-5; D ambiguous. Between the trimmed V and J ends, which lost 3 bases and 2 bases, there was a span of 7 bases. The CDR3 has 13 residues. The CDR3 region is CASSLVSQETQYF. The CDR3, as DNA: TGTGCCAGCAGTTTGGTTTCTCAAGAGACCCAGTACTTC.

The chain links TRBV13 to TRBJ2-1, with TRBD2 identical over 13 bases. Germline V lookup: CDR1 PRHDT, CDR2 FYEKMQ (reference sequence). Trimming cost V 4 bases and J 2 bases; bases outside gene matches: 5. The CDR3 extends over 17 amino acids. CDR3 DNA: TGTGCCAGCAGCTCAGGACTAGCGGGGGTCCCCTACAATGAGCAGTTCTTC. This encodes CASSSGLAGVPYNEQFF.

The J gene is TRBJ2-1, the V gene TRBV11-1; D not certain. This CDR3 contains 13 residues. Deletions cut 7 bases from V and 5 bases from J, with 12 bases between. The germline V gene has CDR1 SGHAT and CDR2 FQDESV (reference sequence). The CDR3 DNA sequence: TGTGCCAGCAACGGATTCAGCCACAATGAGCAGTTCTTC. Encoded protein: CASNGFSHNEQFF.

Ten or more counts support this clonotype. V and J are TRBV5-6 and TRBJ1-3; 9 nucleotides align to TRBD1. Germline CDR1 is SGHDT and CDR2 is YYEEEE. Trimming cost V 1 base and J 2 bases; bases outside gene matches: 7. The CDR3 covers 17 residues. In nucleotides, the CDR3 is TGTGCCAGCAGCTTGCGATGGGACAGGGACGCTGGAAACACCATATATTTT. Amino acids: CASSLRWDRDAGNTIYF.

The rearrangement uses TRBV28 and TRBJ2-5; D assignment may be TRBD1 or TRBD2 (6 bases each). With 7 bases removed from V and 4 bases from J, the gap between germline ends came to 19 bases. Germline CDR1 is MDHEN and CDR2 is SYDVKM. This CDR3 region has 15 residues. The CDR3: CASTNPGAGVETQYF. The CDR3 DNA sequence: TGTGCCAGCACCAACCCGGGGGCCGGGGTAGAGACCCAGTACTTC. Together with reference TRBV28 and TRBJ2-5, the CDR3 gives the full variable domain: DVKVTQSSRYLVKRTGEKVFLECVQDMDHENMFWYRQDPGLGLRLIYFSYDVKMKEKGDIPEGYSVSREKKERFSLILESASTNQTSMYLCASTNPGAGVETQYFGPGTRLLVL.

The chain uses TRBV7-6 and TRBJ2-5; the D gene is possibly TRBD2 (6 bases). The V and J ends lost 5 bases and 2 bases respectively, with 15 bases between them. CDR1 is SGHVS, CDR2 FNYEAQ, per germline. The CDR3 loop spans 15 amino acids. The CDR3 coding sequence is TGTGCCAGCAGCCCCGGAGCGGGCTTACAAGAGACCCAGTACTTC. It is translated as CASSPGAGLQETQYF.

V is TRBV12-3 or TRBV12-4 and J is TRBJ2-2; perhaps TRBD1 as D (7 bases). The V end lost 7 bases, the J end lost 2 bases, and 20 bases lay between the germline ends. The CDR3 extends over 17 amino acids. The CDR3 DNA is TGTGCCAGCACTGATACGGGAGACAGGGCTAACACCGGGGAGCTGTTTTTT. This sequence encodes CASTDTGDRANTGELFF.

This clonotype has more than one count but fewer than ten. CDR3 in DNA: TGCGCCAGCAGCTGGACTAGCGGGGGGTCAGATACGCAGTATTTT. It specifies CASSWTSGGSDTQYF. J is TRBJ2-3 and V is TRBV5-1; the match to TRBD2 covers 14 bases. Trimming at V came to 3 bases and at J to 4 bases, leaving 1 base not matched to a gene. Germline CDR1 is SGHRS and CDR2 is YFSETQ. The CDR3 is 15 amino acids. Full variable domain (missing parts from reference TRBV5-1 and TRBJ2-3): KAGVTQTPRYLIKTRGQQVTLSCSPISGHRSVSWYQQTPGQGLQFLFEYFSETQRNKGNFPGRFSGRQFSNSRSEMNVSTLELGDSALYLCASSWTSGGSDTQYFGPGTRLTVL.

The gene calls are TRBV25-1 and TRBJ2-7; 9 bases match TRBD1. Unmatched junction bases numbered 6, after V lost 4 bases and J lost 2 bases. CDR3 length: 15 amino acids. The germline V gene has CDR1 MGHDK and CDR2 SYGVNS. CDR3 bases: TGTGCCAGCAGTGGAAGGGACAGGGATCCCTACGAGCAGTACTTC. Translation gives CASSGRDRDPYEQYF.

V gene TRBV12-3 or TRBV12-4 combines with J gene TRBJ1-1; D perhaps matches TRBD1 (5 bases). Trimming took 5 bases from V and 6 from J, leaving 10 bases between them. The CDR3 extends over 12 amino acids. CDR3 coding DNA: TGTGCCAGCAGTGCAGGGCCGGCTGAAGCTTTCTTT. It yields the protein CASSAGPAEAFF.

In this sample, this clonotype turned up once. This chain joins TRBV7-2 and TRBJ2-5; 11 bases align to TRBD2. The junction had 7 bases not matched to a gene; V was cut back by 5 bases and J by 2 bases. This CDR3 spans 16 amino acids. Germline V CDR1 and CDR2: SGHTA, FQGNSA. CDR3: CASSPSSGGLQETQYF. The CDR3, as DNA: TGTGCCAGCAGCCCTTCTAGCGGGGGGTTGCAAGAGACCCAGTACTTC.

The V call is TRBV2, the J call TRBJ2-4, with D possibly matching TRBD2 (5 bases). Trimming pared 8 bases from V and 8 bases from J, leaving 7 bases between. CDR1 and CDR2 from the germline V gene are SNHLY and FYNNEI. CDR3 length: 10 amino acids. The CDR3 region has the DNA TGTGCCAGCGGAGGAGACATTCAGTACTTC. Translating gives CASGGDIQYF.

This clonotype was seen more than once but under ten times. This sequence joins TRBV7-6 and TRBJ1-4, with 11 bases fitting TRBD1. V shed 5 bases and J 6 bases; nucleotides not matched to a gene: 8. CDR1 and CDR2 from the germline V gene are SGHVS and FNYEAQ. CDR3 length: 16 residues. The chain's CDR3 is CASSPLPGQGDEKLFF. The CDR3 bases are TGTGCCAGCAGCCCTCTCCCGGGACAGGGGGATGAAAAACTGTTTTTT.